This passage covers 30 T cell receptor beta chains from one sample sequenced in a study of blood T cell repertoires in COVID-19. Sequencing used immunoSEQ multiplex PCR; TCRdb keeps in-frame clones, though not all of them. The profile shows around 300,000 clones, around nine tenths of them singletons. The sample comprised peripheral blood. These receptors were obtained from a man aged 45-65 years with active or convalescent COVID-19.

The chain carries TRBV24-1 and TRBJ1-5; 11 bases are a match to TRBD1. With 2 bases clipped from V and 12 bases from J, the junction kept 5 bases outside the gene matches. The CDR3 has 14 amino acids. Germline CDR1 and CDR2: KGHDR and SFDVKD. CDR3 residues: CATSDSRTGGLQHF. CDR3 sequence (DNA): TGTGCCACCAGTGATTCACGGACAGGGGGCCTCCAGCATTTT.

This chain's CDR3 is CAISDPGQGGNTIYF. The CDR3 nucleotides are TGTGCCATCAGTGACCCGGGACAGGGAGGAAACACCATATATTTT. This chain connects TRBV10-3 to TRBJ1-3; 9 positions match TRBD1. J gave up 4 bases and V 3 bases, and 4 bases lay outside the gene matches. Germline V gene data show CDR1 as ENHRY and CDR2 as SYGVKD. The CDR3 is 15 amino acids.

The CDR3 DNA is TGTGCCACCAGTAGACAGGAAGGGGACACTGAAGCTTTCTTT. It yields the protein CATSRQEGDTEAFF. The V call is TRBV24-1, the J call TRBJ1-1; possible D gene TRBD1, 6 bases. The germline V and J ends were trimmed by 6 bases and 3 bases, with 13 bases remaining between them. This CDR3 comprises 14 residues. Germline V gene sequence: CDR1 KGHDR, CDR2 SFDVKD.

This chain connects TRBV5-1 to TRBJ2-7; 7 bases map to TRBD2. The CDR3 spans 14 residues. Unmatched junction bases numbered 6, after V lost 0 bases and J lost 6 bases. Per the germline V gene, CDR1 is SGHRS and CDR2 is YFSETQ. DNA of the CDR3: TGCGCCAGCAGCTTGGCCCGGGAGGATGGCGAGCAGTACTTC. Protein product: CASSLAREDGEQYF. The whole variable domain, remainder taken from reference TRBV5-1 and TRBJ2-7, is KAGVTQTPRYLIKTRGQQVTLSCSPISGHRSVSWYQQTPGQGLQFLFEYFSETQRNKGNFPGRFSGRQFSNSRSEMNVSTLELGDSALYLCASSLAREDGEQYFGPGTRLTVT.

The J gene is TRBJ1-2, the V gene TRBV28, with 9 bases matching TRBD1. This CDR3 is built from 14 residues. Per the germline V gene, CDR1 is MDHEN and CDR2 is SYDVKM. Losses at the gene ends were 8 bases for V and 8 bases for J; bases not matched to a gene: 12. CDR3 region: CASYREGTGQGYTF. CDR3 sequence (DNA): TGTGCCAGCTACCGAGAAGGGACAGGGCAGGGCTACACCTTC.

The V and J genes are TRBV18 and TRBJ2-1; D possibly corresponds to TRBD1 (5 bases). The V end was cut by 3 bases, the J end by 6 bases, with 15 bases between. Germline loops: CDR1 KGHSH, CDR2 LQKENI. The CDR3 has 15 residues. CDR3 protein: CASSPNSGSVNEQFF. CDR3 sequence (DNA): TGTGCCAGCTCACCTAATTCAGGGTCCGTCAATGAGCAGTTCTTC.

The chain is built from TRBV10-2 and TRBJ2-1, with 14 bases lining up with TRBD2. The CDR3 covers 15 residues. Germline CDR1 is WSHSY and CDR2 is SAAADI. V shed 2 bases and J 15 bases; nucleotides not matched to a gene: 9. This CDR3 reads CASSELRLAGGPSFF. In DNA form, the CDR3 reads TGCGCCAGCAGTGAGCTGAGACTAGCGGGGGGGCCTTCGTTCTTC.

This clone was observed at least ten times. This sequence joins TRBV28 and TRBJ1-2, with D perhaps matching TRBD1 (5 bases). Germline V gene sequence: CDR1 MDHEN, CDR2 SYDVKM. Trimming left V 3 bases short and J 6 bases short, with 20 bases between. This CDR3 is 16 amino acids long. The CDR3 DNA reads TGTGCCAGCAGTTTCGGTAACAGGCGGCGAATTAATGGCTACACCTTC. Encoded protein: CASSFGNRRRINGYTF.

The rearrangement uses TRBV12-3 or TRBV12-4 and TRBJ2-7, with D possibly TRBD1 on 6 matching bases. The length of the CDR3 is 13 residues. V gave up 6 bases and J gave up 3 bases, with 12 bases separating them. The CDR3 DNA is TGTGCCAGCAGGCGCCTACAGGGCTACGAGCAGTACTTC. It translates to CASRRLQGYEQYF.

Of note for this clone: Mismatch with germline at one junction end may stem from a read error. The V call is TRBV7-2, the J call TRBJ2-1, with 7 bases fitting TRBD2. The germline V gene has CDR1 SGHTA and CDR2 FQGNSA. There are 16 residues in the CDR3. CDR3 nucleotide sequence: TGTGCCAGCAGCGTAGCAGGCGGGGGTACCTACAATGAGCAGTTCTTC. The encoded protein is CASSVAGGGTYNEQFF.

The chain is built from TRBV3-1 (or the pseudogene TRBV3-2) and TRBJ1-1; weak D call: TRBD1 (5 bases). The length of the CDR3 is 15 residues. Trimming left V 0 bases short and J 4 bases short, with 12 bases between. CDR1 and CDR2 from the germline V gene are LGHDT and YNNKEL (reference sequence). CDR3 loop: CASSQEAGKVTEAFF. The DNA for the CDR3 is TGTGCCAGCAGCCAAGAGGCAGGGAAGGTCACTGAAGCTTTCTTT.

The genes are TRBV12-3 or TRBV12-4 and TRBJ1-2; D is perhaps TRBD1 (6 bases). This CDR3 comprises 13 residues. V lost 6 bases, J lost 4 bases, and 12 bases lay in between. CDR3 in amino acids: CASSRRQVYGYTF. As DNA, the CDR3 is TGTGCCAGCAGCCGCAGACAGGTCTATGGCTACACCTTC.

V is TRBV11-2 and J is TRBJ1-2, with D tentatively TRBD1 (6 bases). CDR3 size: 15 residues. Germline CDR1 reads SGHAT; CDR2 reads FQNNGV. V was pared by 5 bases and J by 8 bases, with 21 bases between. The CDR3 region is CASSPNLLTGNGYTF. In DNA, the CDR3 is TGTGCCAGCAGCCCCAACCTCTTAACAGGGAACGGCTACACCTTC.

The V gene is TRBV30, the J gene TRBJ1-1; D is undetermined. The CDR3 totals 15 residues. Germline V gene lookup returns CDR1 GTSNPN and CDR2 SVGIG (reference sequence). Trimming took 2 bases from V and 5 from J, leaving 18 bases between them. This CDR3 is CAWSLAGSRGTEAFF. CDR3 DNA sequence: TGTGCCTGGAGTTTAGCGGGTAGCCGTGGGACTGAAGCTTTCTTT.

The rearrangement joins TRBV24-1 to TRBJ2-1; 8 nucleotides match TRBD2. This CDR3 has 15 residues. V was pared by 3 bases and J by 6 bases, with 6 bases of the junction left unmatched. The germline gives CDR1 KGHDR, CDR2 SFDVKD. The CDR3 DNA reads TGTGCCACCAGTGATGCGAGCGGGAGTGGCAATGAGCAGTTCTTC. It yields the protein CATSDASGSGNEQFF.

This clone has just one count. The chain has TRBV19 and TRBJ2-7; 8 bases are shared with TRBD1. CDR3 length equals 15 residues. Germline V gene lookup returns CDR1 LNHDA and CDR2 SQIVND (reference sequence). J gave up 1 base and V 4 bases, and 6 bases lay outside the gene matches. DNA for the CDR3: TGTGCCAGTAGTAGAGCAGGGGGCGAATCCTACGAGCAGTACTTC. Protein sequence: CASSRAGGESYEQYF.

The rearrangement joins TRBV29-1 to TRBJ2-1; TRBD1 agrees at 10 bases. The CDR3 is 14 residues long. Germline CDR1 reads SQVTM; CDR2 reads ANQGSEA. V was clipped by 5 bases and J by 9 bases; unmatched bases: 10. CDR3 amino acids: CSVFRDRGFGEQFF. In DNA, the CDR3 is TGCAGCGTTTTCCGGGACAGGGGTTTCGGTGAGCAGTTCTTC.

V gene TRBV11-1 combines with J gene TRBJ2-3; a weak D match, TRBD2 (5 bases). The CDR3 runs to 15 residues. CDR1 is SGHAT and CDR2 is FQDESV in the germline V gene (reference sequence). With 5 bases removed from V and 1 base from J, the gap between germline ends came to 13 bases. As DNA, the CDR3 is TGTGCCAGCAGCAGGACTCACGGCCGCACAGATACGCAGTATTTT. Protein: CASSRTHGRTDTQYF.

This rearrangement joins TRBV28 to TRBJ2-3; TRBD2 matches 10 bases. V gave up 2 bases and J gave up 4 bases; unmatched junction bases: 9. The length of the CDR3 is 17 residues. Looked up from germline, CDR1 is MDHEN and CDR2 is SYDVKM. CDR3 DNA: TGTGCCAGCAGTTTAAGCGGGGGGGCCTCTCCCCCAGATACGCAGTATTTT. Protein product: CASSLSGGASPPDTQYF.

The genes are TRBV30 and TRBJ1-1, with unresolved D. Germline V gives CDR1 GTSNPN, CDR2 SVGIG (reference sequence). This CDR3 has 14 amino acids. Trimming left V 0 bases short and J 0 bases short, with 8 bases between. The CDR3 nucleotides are TGTGCCTGGAGTGTACACCCCATGAACACTGAAGCTTTCTTT. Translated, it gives CAWSVHPMNTEAFF.

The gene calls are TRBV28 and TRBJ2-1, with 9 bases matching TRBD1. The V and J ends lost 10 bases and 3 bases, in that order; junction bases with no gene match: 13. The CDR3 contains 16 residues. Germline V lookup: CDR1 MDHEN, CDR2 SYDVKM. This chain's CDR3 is CATRSPGTGHYNEQFF. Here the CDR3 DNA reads TGTGCCACGCGTTCCCCCGGGACAGGGCACTACAATGAGCAGTTCTTC.

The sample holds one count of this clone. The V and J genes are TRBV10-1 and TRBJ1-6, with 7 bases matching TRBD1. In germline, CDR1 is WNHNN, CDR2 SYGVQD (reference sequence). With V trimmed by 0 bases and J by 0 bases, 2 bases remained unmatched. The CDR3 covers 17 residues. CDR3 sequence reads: CASSESNRGSYNSPLHF. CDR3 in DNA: TGCGCCAGCAGTGAGTCCAACAGGGGCTCCTATAATTCACCCCTCCACTTT.

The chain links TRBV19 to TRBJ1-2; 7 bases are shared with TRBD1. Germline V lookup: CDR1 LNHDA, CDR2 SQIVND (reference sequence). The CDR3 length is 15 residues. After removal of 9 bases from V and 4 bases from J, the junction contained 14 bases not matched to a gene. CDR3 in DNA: TGTGCCAGCCGGGACAGCCGATATGGGAGCTATGGCTACACCTTC. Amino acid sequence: CASRDSRYGSYGYTF.

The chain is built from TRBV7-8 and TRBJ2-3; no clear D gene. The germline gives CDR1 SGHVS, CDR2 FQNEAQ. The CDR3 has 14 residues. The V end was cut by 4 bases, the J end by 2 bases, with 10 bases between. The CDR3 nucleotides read TGTGCCAGCAGCTCCCCCAGGTTCACAGATACGCAGTATTTT. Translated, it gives CASSSPRFTDTQYF.

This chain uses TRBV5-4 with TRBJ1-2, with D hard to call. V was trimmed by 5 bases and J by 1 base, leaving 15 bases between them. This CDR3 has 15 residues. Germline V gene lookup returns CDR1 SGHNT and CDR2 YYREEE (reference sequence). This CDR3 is CASRPGGGVNYGYTF. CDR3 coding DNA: TGTGCCAGCAGGCCTGGAGGTGGCGTTAACTATGGCTACACCTTC.

The CDR3 nucleotides read TGTGCCTGGGCCCCGGGGGCTGGGGCCAACGTCCTGACTTTC. It specifies CAWAPGAGANVLTF. The gene calls are TRBV30 and TRBJ2-6, with a possible D match to TRBD2 (6 bases). Germline CDR1 reads GTSNPN; CDR2 reads SVGIG (reference sequence). CDR3 length equals 14 residues. Between the trimmed V and J ends, which lost 5 bases and 2 bases, there was a span of 10 bases.

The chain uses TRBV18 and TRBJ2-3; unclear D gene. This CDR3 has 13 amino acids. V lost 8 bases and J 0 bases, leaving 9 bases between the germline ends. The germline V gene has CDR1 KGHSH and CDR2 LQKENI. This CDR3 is CASEESSTDTQYF. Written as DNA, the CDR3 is TGTGCCAGCGAGGAGAGTAGCACAGATACGCAGTATTTT. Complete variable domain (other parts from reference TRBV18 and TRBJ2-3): NAGVMQNPRHLVRRRGQEARLRCSPMKGHSHVYWYRQLPEEGLKFMVYLQKENIIDESGMPKERFSAEFPKEGPSILRIQQVVRGDSAAYFCASEESSTDTQYFGPGTRLTVL.

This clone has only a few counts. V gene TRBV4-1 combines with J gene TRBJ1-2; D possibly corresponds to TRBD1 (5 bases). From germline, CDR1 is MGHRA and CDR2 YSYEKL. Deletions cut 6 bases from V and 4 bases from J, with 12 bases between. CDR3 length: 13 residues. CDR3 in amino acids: CASRGLVGYGYTF. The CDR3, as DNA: TGCGCCAGCAGGGGACTTGTCGGCTATGGCTACACCTTC.

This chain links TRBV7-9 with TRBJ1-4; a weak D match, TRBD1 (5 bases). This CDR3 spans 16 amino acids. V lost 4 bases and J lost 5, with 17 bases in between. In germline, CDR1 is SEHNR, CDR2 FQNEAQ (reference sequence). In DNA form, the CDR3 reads TGTGCCAGCAGCTCCTCCCCGGGACTGCTCAATGAAAAACTGTTTTTT. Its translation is CASSSSPGLLNEKLFF. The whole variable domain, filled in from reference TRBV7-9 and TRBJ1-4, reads DTGVSQNPRHKITKRGQNVTFRCDPISEHNRLYWYRQTLGQGPEFLTYFQNEAQLEKSRLLSDRFSAERPKGSFSTLEIQRTEQGDSAMYLCASSSSPGLLNEKLFFGSGTQLSVL.

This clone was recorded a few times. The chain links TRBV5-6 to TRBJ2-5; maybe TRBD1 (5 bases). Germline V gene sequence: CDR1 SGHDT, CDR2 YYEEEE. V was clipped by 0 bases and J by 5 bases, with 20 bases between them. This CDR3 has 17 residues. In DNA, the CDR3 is TGTGCCAGCAGCTTGGAGCCAGGGTCGGCTTTTCTGGAGACCCAGTACTTC. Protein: CASSLEPGSAFLETQYF. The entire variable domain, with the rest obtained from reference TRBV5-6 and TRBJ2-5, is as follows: DAGVTQSPTHLIKTRGQQVTLRCSPKSGHDTVSWYQQALGQGPQFIFQYYEEEERQRGNFPDRFSGHQFPNYSSELNVNALLLGDSALYLCASSLEPGSAFLETQYFGPGTRLLVL.